The clone carrying this T cell receptor (beta chain) was observed a handful of times. What it binds is not known. Nominally healthy donors were sampled, though unrecorded immune exposures were likely. Trimming shortened V by 3 bases and J by 1 base, and 4 bases separated the two germline ends. Germline CDR1 is SGHAT and CDR2 is FQNNGV. The CDR3 loop spans 12 amino acids. The PCR used 60 Vbeta and 13 Jbeta primers. Produced via immunoSEQ multiplex PCR; TCRdb's table is partial and in-frame only. The repertoire holds over 150,000 clones, with approximately 75% as singletons. The sample comes from a study of cytomegalovirus exposure and HLA in healthy donors. About the study: Previous work identified roughly 110 million unique TCR beta sequences from roughly 180 million T cells.

The study, taken as a whole, reports: No immune exposure information besides CMV serostatus was available. The authors considered a cluster of highly shared sequence variants likely to be a sequencing artifact.

The chain joins TRBV11-2 to TRBJ2-7; D gene ambiguous. Specimen: PBMCs. The receptor comes from a man aged 25 to 40 in good health and CMV-seropositive. CDR3: CASSLQSYEQYF. DNA of the CDR3: TGTGCCAGCAGCTTGCAGTCCTACGAGCAGTACTTC.